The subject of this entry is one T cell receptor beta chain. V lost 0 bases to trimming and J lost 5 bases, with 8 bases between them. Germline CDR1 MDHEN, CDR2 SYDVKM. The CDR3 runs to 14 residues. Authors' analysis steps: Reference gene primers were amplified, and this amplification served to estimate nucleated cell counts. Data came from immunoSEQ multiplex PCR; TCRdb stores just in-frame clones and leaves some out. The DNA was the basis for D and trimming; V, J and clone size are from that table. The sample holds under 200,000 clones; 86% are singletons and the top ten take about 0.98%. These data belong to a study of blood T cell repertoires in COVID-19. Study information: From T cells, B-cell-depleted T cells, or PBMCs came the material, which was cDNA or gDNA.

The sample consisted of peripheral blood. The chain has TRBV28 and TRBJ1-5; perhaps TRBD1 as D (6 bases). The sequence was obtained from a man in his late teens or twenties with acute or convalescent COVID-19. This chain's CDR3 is CASSLWDSYQPQHF. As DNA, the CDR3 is TGTGCCAGCAGTTTATGGGACAGCTATCAGCCCCAGCATTTT.